Shown below are 8 T cell receptor beta chains from a single sample sequenced in a study of T cell responses to AZD1222 COVID-19 vaccine. Data came from immunoSEQ multiplex PCR; TCRdb stores just in-frame clones and leaves some out. The data hold about 170,000 clones, with around nine tenths observed a single time. The sample consisted of peripheral blood, taken on day 0 of AZD1222 vaccination. Receptor source: an adult in good health.

The V gene is TRBV5-1, the J gene TRBJ2-1; perhaps TRBD1 as D (5 bases). The CDR3 loop spans 15 amino acids. Germline assignment: CDR1 SGHRS and CDR2 YFSETQ. Between the trimmed V and J ends, which lost 4 bases and 0 bases, there was a span of 11 bases. For the CDR3, the DNA is TGCGCCAGCAGCCTTAATGGGGCCTCCTACAATGAGCAGTTCTTC. This sequence encodes CASSLNGASYNEQFF.

The chain carries TRBV5-6 and TRBJ2-2; a weak D match, TRBD1 (6 bases). The germline CDR1 and CDR2 sequences are SGHDT and YYEEEE. This CDR3 has 15 residues. Trimming took 3 bases from V and 4 from J, leaving 13 bases between them. In DNA, the CDR3 is TGTGCCAGCAGCTCAGGGGTAATCCCCACCGGGGAGCTGTTTTTT. It specifies CASSSGVIPTGELFF.

The J gene is TRBJ1-2, the V gene TRBV28; D uncertain. Germline CDR1 is MDHEN and CDR2 is SYDVKM. CDR3 length: 15 amino acids. The ends were cut back, 5 bases at V and 4 bases at J, with 17 bases in the middle. This CDR3 is CASSGMDGQGYGYTF. CDR3 DNA: TGTGCCAGCAGTGGGATGGACGGTCAAGGCTATGGCTACACCTTC.

The chain couples TRBV12-3 or TRBV12-4 to TRBJ1-1; no reliable D call. V was pared by 2 bases and J by 4 bases, with 5 bases between. The CDR3 has 12 amino acids. CDR3 coding DNA: TGTGCCAGCAGTTTAAGTGGCACTGAAGCTTTCTTT. Protein product: CASSLSGTEAFF.

As concerns this clone: The sample contains more than one DNA sequence encoding this CDR3. The gene calls are TRBV6-5 and TRBJ2-7; 14 bases line up with TRBD2. V gave up 0 bases and J gave up 5 bases; unmatched junction bases: 0. Germline V gene data show CDR1 as MNHEY and CDR2 as SVGAGI. This CDR3 contains 15 residues. As DNA, the CDR3 is TGTGCCAGCAGTTACTCGGGACTAGCGGGAGACGAGCAGTACTTC. Translated, it gives CASSYSGLAGDEQYF.

J is TRBJ2-5 and V is TRBV7-2; TRBD1 matches 9 bases. The junction had 13 bases not matched to a gene; V was cut back by 5 bases and J by 6 bases. Germline assignment: CDR1 SGHTA and CDR2 FQGNSA. The CDR3 covers 16 residues. CDR3 nucleotide sequence: TGTGCCAGCAGCCCCCGCCCGGGACAGGGTTTAAAGACCCAGTACTTC. It yields the protein CASSPRPGQGLKTQYF.

This rearrangement joins TRBV6-5 to TRBJ1-1; D ambiguous. This CDR3 is 14 amino acids long. CDR1 is MNHEY and CDR2 is SVGAGI in the germline V gene. V lost 5 bases and J 1 base, leaving 11 bases between the germline ends. CDR3 coding DNA: TGTGCCAGCAGTCCCCTTGACCCGAACACTGAAGCTTTCTTT. It encodes CASSPLDPNTEAFF.

This chain joins TRBV4-2 and TRBJ2-5, with 12 bases fitting TRBD2. The J segment lost 4 bases and the V segment lost 0 bases, leaving 9 bases of the junction unmatched. The CDR3 covers 18 residues. Germline CDR1 LGHNA, CDR2 YNFKEQ. The CDR3 is CASSQDKLAGGEGETQYF. CDR3 coding DNA: TGTGCCAGCAGCCAAGATAAACTAGCGGGAGGAGAGGGAGAGACCCAGTACTTC.